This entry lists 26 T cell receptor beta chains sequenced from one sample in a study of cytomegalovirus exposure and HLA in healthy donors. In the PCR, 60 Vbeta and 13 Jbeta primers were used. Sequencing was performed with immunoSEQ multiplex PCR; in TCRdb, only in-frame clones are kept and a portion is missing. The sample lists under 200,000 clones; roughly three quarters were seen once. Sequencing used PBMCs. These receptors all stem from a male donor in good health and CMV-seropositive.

CDR3 region: CASSLGALKTGELFF. The CDR3 DNA reads TGTGCCAGCAGCTTAGGGGCTTTGAAGACCGGGGAGCTGTTTTTT. The rearrangement uses TRBV7-9 and TRBJ2-2; D gene ambiguous. The CDR3 spans 15 residues. Per germline, CDR1 SEHNR and CDR2 FQNEAQ (reference sequence). V was pared by 1 base and J by 5 bases, with 11 bases between.

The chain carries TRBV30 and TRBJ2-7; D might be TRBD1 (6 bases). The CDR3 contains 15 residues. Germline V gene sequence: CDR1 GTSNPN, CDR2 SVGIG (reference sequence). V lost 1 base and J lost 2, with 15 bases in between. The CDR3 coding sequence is TGTGCCTGGAGTGGAAGAGGGGGACCTGCCTACGAGCAGTACTTC. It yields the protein CAWSGRGGPAYEQYF.

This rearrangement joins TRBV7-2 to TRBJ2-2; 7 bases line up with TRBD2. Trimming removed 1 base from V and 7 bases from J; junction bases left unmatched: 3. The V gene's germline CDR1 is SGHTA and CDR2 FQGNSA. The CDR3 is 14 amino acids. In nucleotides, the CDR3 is TGTGCCAGCAGCTTAGGGGTAGCGGGCGGGGAGCTGTTTTTT. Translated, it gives CASSLGVAGGELFF.

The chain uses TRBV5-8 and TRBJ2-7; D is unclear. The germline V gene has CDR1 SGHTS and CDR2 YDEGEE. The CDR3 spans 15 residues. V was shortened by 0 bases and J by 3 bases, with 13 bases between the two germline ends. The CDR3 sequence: CASSLGWAAFYEQYF. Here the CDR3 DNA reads TGTGCCAGCAGCTTGGGGTGGGCAGCCTTCTACGAGCAGTACTTC.

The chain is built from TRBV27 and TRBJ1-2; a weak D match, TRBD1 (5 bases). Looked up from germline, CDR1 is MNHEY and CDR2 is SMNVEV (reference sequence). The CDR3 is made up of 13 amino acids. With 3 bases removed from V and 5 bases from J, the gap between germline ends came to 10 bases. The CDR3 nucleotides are TGTGCCAGCAGTTTTGCGGGGGGATATGGCTACACCTTC. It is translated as CASSFAGGYGYTF.

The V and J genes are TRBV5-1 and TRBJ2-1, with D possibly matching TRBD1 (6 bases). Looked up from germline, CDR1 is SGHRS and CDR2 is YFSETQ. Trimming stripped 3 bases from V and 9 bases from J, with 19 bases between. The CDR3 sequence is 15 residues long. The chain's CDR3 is CASSYELGARSEQFF. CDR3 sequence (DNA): TGCGCCAGCAGCTACGAACTGGGGGCGCGCAGTGAGCAGTTCTTC.

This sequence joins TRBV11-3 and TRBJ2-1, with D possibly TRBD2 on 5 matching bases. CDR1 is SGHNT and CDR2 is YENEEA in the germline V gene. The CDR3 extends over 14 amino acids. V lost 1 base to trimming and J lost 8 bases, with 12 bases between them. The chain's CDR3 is CASSLVSDSDEQFF. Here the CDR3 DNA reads TGTGCCAGCAGCTTAGTTTCGGACTCTGATGAGCAGTTCTTC.

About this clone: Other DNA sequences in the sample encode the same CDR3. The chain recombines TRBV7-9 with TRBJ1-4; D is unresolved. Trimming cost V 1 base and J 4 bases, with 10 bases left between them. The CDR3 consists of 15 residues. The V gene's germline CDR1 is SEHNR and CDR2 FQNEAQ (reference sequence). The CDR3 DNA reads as TGTGCCAGCAGCTTAGGGGCATCCCTTAATGAAAAACTGTTTTTT. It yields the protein CASSLGASLNEKLFF.

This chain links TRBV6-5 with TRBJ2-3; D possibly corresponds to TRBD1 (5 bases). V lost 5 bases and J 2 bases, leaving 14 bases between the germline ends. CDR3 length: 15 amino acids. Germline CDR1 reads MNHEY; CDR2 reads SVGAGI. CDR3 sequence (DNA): TGTGCCAGCAGTCCCTACAGGTCACTCACAGATACGCAGTATTTT. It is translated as CASSPYRSLTDTQYF.

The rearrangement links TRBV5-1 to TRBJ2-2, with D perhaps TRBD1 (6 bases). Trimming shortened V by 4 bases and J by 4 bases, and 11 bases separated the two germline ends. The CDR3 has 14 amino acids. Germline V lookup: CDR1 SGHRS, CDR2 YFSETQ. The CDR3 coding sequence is TGCGCCAGCAGCCTGTTACAGGGCACCGGGGAGCTGTTTTTT. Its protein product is CASSLLQGTGELFF.

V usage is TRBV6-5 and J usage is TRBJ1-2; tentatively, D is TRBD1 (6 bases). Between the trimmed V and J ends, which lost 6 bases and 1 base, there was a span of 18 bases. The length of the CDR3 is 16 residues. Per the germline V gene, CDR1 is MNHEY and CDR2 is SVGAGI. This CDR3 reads CASSYKGQGYNYGYTF. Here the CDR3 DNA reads TGTGCCAGCAGCTACAAGGGCCAGGGGTATAACTATGGCTACACCTTC.

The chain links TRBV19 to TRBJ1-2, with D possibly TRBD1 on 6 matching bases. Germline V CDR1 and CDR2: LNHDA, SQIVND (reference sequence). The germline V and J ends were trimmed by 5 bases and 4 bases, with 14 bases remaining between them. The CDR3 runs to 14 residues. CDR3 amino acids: CASSPTDRPYGYTF. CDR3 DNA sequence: TGTGCCAGTAGTCCCACGGACAGACCCTATGGCTACACCTTC.

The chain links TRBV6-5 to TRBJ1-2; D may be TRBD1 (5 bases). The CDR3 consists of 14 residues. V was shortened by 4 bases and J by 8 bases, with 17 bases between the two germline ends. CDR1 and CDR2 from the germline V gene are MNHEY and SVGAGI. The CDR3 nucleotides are TGTGCCAGCAGTTCGCCTGGCAGGGTGGTGGGCTACACCTTC. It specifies CASSSPGRVVGYTF.

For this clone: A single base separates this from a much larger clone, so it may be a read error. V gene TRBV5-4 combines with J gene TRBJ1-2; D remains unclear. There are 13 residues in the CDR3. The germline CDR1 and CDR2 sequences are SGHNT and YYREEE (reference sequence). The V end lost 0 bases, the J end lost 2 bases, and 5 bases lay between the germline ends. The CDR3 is CASSLDRNYGYTF. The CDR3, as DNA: TGTGCCAGCAGCTTGGACAGAAACTATGGCTACACCTTC.

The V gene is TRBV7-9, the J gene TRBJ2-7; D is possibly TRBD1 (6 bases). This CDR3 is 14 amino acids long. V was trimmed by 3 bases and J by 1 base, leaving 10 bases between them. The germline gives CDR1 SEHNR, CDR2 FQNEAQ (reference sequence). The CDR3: CASSFRTDSYEQYF. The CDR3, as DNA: TGTGCCAGCAGCTTCCGGACAGATTCCTACGAGCAGTACTTC.

CDR3 protein: CASLGRGGTDTQYF. DNA of the CDR3: TGTGCCAGCTTGGGGCGGGGGGGGACAGATACGCAGTATTTT. The J gene is TRBJ2-3, the V gene TRBV7-2; TRBD2 matches at 9 bases. CDR1 is SGHTA and CDR2 is FQGNSA in the germline V gene. The CDR3 runs to 14 residues. The ends lost 8 bases at V and 3 bases at J; junction bases unmatched: 6.

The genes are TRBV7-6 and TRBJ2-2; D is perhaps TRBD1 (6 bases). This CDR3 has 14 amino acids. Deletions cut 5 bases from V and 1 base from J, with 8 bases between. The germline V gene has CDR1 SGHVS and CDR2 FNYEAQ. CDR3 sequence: CASSPDRNTGELFF. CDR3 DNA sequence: TGTGCCAGCAGCCCGGACAGGAACACCGGGGAGCTGTTTTTT.

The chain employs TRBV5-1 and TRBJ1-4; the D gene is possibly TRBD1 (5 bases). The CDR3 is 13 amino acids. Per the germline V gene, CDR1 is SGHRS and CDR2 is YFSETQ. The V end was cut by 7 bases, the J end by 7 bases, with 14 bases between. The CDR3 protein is CASSDIGGEKLFF. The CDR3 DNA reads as TGCGCCAGCTCGGACATAGGCGGTGAAAAACTGTTTTTT.

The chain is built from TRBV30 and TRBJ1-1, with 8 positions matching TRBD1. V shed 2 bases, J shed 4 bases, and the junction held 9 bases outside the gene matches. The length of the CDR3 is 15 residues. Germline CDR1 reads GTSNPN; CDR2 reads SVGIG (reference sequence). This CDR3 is CAWSTLAGGITEAFF. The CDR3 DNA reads TGTGCCTGGAGTACCCTAGCAGGGGGCATCACTGAAGCTTTCTTT.

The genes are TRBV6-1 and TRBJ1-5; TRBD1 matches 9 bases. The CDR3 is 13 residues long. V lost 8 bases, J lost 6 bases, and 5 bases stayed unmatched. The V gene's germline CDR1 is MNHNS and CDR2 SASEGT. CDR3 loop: CASHRGQGQPQHF. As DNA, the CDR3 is TGTGCCAGCCACAGGGGGCAAGGTCAGCCCCAGCATTTT.

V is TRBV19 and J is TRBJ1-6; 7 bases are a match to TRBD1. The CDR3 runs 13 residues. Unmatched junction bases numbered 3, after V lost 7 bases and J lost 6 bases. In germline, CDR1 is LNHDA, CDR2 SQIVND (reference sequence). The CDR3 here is CASKGQVNSPLHF. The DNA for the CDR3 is TGTGCCAGTAAAGGACAGGTTAATTCACCCCTCCACTTT.

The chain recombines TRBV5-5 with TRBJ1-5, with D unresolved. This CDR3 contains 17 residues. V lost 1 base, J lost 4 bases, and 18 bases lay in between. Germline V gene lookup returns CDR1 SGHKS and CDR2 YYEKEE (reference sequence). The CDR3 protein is CASSLFSGGLPNQPQHF. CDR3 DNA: TGTGCCAGCAGCTTGTTTTCGGGCGGGCTGCCGAATCAGCCCCAGCATTTT.

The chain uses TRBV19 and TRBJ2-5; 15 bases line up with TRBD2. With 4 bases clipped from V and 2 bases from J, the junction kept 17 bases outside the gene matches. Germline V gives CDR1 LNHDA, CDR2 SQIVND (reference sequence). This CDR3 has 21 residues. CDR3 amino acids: CASSRAAAGLAGGLPQETQYF. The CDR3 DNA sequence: TGTGCCAGTAGTAGGGCCGCTGCGGGACTAGCGGGGGGTCTTCCTCAAGAGACCCAGTACTTC.

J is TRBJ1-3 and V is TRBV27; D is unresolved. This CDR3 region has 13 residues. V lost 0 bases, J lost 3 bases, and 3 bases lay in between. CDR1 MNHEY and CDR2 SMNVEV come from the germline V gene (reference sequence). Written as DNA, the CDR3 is TGTGCCAGCAGTTTATCTATTGGAAACACCATATATTTT. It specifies CASSLSIGNTIYF.

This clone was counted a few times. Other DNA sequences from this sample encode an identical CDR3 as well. In DNA, the CDR3 is TGTGCCAGTAGTATCACTAGCGGGGGTGAGCAGTACTTC. Its translation is CASSITSGGEQYF. The chain combines TRBV19 with TRBJ2-7, with TRBD2 matching 11 bases. Trimming at V came to 3 bases and at J to 7 bases, leaving 2 bases not matched to a gene. The CDR3 length is 13 residues. The V gene's germline CDR1 is LNHDA and CDR2 SQIVND (reference sequence).

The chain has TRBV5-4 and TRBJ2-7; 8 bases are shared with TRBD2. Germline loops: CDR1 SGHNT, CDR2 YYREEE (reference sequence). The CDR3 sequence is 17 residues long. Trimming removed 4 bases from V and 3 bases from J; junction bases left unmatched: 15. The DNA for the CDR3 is TGTGCCAGCAGCCCAGTGGGGGATAGCGGGGCTATCTACGAGCAGTACTTC. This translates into CASSPVGDSGAIYEQYF.